The source of this T cell receptor beta chain is a study of metastatic and nonmetastatic thyroid tumors. The wider study: The study looked at repertoires side by side in blood and in tumor or nodule tissue from malignant and benign thyroid patients.

There were no patients who had received any treatment before thyroid surgery. By share, this clone counts as medium-sized. What it binds is unknown. Regarding the study as a whole: Relative to benign nodules, malignant thyroid tumors were reportedly characterized by significantly elevated TCR beta diversity in blood and tumor.

Per germline, CDR1 SNHLY and CDR2 FYNNEI. This CDR3 contains 14 residues. The junction had 7 bases not matched to a gene; V was cut back by 7 bases and J by 3 bases. How the authors handled the data: A classifier for distant metastasis in papillary thyroid cancer was constructed using CDR3 differences observed across clinicopathological groups. MiXCR was used by TCRdb to re-call the PCR reads. It is TCRdb's table, rather than the study itself, that gives the V and J calls and clone size. The table has 15,000 to 18,000 clones, around 25% seen once. The receptor's source is a female donor with papillary thyroid cancer or a benign thyroid nodule (not recorded which). Some clones in this sample may be carry-over from other donors' samples. The chain links TRBV2 to TRBJ1-2, with TRBD1 identical over 8 bases. The sequenced sample was tumor tissue. The CDR3: CASTSQGGYYGYTF. Here the CDR3 DNA reads TGTGCCAGCACCTCACAGGGGGGTTACTATGGCTACACCTTC.